The sequence of this T cell receptor (beta chain) was determined in a study of blood T cell repertoires in COVID-19. About the research overall: Italy, Spain and the United States were the sources of the convalescent and acute COVID-19 samples. The cDNA or gDNA used as material had been derived from T cells, B-cell-depleted T cells, or PBMCs.

Followed over time, Seattle patients had been enrolled while infection was active. CDR1 is SNHLY and CDR2 is FYNNEI in the germline V gene. The V end lost 6 bases, the J end lost 2 bases, and 14 bases lay between the germline ends. The CDR3 runs 15 residues. Study processing details: Counts of nucleated cells, estimated from reference gene primer amplification, were obtained. TCRdb's table, derived via immunoSEQ multiplex PCR, lists solely in-frame clones and lacks some. The DNA gave D and trimming, while V, J and clone size come from that table. The profile covers 80,000 or so clones, with approximately 81% appearing a single time and about 10% taken by the ten largest.

Specimen: peripheral blood. The chain employs TRBV2 and TRBJ2-1; D might be TRBD2 (5 bases). The receptor was derived from a man aged 55-75 years with COVID-19, enrolled during active disease. This CDR3 reads CASRPGVGTYNEQFF. CDR3 in DNA: TGTGCCAGCAGGCCCGGGGTAGGCACCTACAATGAGCAGTTCTTC.